This TCR beta chain emerged from a study of cytomegalovirus exposure and HLA in healthy donors. The V gene's germline CDR1 is LGHNA and CDR2 YNFKEQ. The CDR3 covers 15 residues. Comment on this clone: Its ends do not fully match the called genes, so a read error is possible.

PCR amplification relied on 60 Vbeta primers (plus 13 Jbeta primers). This table comes from immunoSEQ multiplex PCR, and its TCRdb copy is limited to in-frame clones, with some not included. Here the sample spans fewer than 250,000 clones, around 83% being singletons. V is TRBV4-2 and J is TRBJ2-6; TRBD1 might be the D (5 bases). Sample: PBMCs. The receptor comes from a man aged 40-49 years in good health and CMV-seropositive. Here the CDR3 reads CASSLGSSGANGLTF. CDR3 sequence (DNA): TGTGCCAGCAGCCTGGGGTCTTCTGGGGCCAACGGCCTGACTTTC.